What follows are 8 T cell receptor beta chains derived from one specimen sequenced in a study. TCRdb reprocessed the RT-PCR reads with MiXCR, giving one entry per CDR3 protein. The sample has approximately 720,000 distinct CDR3 sequences, approximately 15% seen once. Sequenced: memory CD4+ T cells from blood. These receptors were taken from a female donor in good health, serving as a healthy control.

This clonotype has a handful of counts. The CDR3 loop reads CASSEAVRDTQYF. DNA of the CDR3: TGTGCCAGCAGTGAAGCGGTCCGAGATACGCAGTATTTT. J is TRBJ2-3 and V is TRBV6-1; D gene unclear. The CDR3 sequence is 13 residues long. Germline V lookup: CDR1 MNHNS, CDR2 SASEGT. V was trimmed by 0 bases and J by 5 bases, leaving 6 bases between them.

This clonotype was detected many times. The chain links TRBV4-2 to TRBJ2-7; 9 nucleotides line up with TRBD2. V lost 3 bases and J lost 6; bases outside the gene matches: 12. From germline, CDR1 is LGHNA and CDR2 YNFKEQ. The CDR3 contains 16 residues. CDR3 DNA: TGTGCCAGCAGCCAGTTAGCGGGAGATCAGGGTGGCGAGCAGTACTTC. Amino acid sequence: CASSQLAGDQGGEQYF.

This clonotype was counted between two and nine times. The chain carries TRBV11-2 and TRBJ2-7; the D is unclear. Trimming pared 3 bases from V and 1 base from J, leaving 10 bases between. This CDR3 spans 14 amino acids. CDR1 SGHAT and CDR2 FQNNGV come from the germline V gene. The CDR3 coding sequence is TGTGCCAGCAGCTTCCAGCTGAGGTCCTACGAGCAGTACTTC. Translating it yields CASSFQLRSYEQYF.

This clonotype was seen a few times. V gene TRBV2 combines with J gene TRBJ1-2, with D uncertain. The CDR3 loop spans 13 amino acids. Germline CDR1 SNHLY, CDR2 FYNNEI. V lost 8 bases and J 2 bases, leaving 12 bases between the germline ends. Here the CDR3 reads CASHWTRNYGYTF. DNA for the CDR3: TGTGCCAGCCACTGGACCCGAAACTATGGCTACACCTTC.

Here the CDR3 DNA reads TGTGCCAGCAGTCAAAACTGGGGAGGGGGCACAGATACGCAGTATTTT. Its translation: CASSQNWGGGTDTQYF. V usage is TRBV27 and J usage is TRBJ2-3; 7 nucleotides agree with TRBD2. Germline V gene sequence: CDR1 MNHEY, CDR2 SMNVEV (reference sequence). The CDR3 is 16 amino acids. J lost 1 base, V lost 5 bases, and 9 bases had no gene match.

The table lists this clonotype with a few counts. V usage is TRBV3-1 and J usage is TRBJ1-1; 8 bases align to TRBD1. The CDR3 is made up of 17 amino acids. The V segment lost 4 bases and the J segment 4 bases; nucleotides outside the gene matches: 14. The germline V gene encodes CDR1 LGHDT and CDR2 YNNKEL (reference sequence). CDR3 nucleotides: TGTGCCAGCAGCCCCACCGAAACAGGGGGAATTGGCACTGAAGCTTTCTTT. The encoded protein is CASSPTETGGIGTEAFF.

This clonotype has a handful of counts. The chain recombines TRBV7-8 with TRBJ2-3; 10 bases align to TRBD2. The J segment lost 0 bases and the V segment lost 6 bases, leaving 3 bases of the junction unmatched. This CDR3 has 15 residues. The germline V gene encodes CDR1 SGHVS and CDR2 FQNEAQ. The CDR3 sequence: CASRQTSGSTDTQYF. The CDR3 DNA reads TGTGCCAGCAGACAGACTAGCGGGAGCACAGATACGCAGTATTTT.

This clonotype has a count of ten or more. The chain employs TRBV4-3 and TRBJ2-1; 7 bases agree with TRBD2. The length of the CDR3 is 15 residues. The germline gives CDR1 LGHNA, CDR2 YSLEER. The V and J ends lost 4 bases and 7 bases, in that order; junction bases with no gene match: 10. CDR3 protein: CASSRDRDYLNEQFF. The CDR3 nucleotides are TGCGCCAGCAGCCGGGACCGGGACTACCTTAATGAGCAGTTCTTC.